This TCR beta chain originates from a study of blood T cell repertoires in COVID-19. At the level of the study: Samples representing acute and convalescent COVID-19 were sourced from the United States, Italy and Spain.

This CDR3 is 16 amino acids long. Germline CDR1 reads KGHSH; CDR2 reads LQKENI. Trimming stripped 2 bases from V and 0 bases from J, with 11 bases between. A remark on this clone: This sample also contains other DNA sequences that code for the same CDR3.

Living in roughly 25 US areas, the participants were between 18 and 89 years of age. Participants' own reports of clinical history determined their cohort assignment. Produced via immunoSEQ multiplex PCR; TCRdb's table is partial and in-frame only. The sample has roughly 520,000 clones; roughly 90% are singletons. The sequence derives from a woman aged 35 to 49 who had recovered from COVID-19. Material: PBMCs or T cells enriched from blood (not recorded which). This rearrangement joins TRBV18 to TRBJ1-5; the D gene is possibly TRBD1 (6 bases). The CDR3 coding sequence is TGTGCCAGCTCACCAGGCACAGGGATTAGCAATCAGCCCCAGCATTTT. Amino acid sequence: CASSPGTGISNQPQHF.